This is a list of T cell receptor beta chains from one sample in a study of molecular identifiers for immune sequencing clone quantification. TCRdb reanalysed the PCR reads using MiXCR and keeps one entry per CDR3 protein. The table has approximately 630,000 distinct CDR3 sequences, roughly 23% seen once; the top ten hold 0.75% to 0.8%. The sample comprised naive CD8+ T cells from blood, with Jurkat cell RNA spiked in. Receptors were obtained from a human donor in good health. Some libraries in this study had Jurkat cell RNA spiked in. The CDR3 runs from the conserved cysteine through the conserved F or W. The order of the fields is clone size, D gene, V gene, J gene, CDR3 protein, CDR3 DNA. A D gene is named only where the DNA matches it firmly. Clone size is given for some rows only: seen once, a few or many times, or a class if the clone is expanded.

clone_size: few
d_call: TRBD1
v_call: TRBV4-3
j_call: TRBJ2-7
cdr3_aa: CASSQDGTGRYEQYF
cdr3_nt: TGCGCCAGCAGCCAAGATGGGACAGGGCGCTACGAGCAGTACTTC

clone_size: -
d_call: -
v_call: TRBV30
j_call: TRBJ2-3
cdr3_aa: CAWSIDTQYF
cdr3_nt: TGTGCCTGGTCTATAGATACGCAGTATTTT

clone_size: many
d_call: -
v_call: TRBV29-1
j_call: TRBJ2-2
cdr3_aa: CSVVGRNTGELFF
cdr3_nt: TGCAGCGTTGTAGGACGTAACACCGGGGAGCTGTTTTTT

clone_size: -
d_call: TRBD1
v_call: TRBV6-2/TRBV6-3
j_call: TRBJ1-5
cdr3_aa: CASRDTGVQPRHF
cdr3_nt: TGTGCCAGCAGGGATACAGGGGTGCAGCCCCGGCATTTT

clone_size: many
d_call: TRBD2
v_call: TRBV2
j_call: TRBJ2-3
cdr3_aa: CASSEAERTSGTDTQYF
cdr3_nt: TGTGCCAGCAGTGAAGCGGAACGGACTAGCGGCACAGATACGCAGTATTTT

clone_size: -
d_call: -
v_call: TRBV2
j_call: TRBJ1-5
cdr3_aa: CASTRAGVSTDTQHF
cdr3_nt: TGTGCCAGCACTCGGGCGGGAGTTAGCACAGATACGCAGCATTTT

clone_size: -
d_call: -
v_call: TRBV5-6
j_call: TRBJ2-5
cdr3_aa: CASSLARDPTETQYF
cdr3_nt: TGTGCCAGCAGCTTGGCCCGGGACCCCACCGAGACCCAGTACTTC

clone_size: few
d_call: -
v_call: TRBV7-9
j_call: TRBJ1-5
cdr3_aa: CAASRAQHF
cdr3_nt: TGTGCCGCCTCCCGGGCCCAGCATTTT

clone_size: -
d_call: TRBD1
v_call: TRBV5-8
j_call: TRBJ1-5
cdr3_aa: CASSKGYRGRNQPQHF
cdr3_nt: TGTGCCAGCAGCAAGGGTTACAGGGGACGTAATCAGCCCCAGCATTTT

clone_size: many
d_call: -
v_call: TRBV28
j_call: TRBJ2-3
cdr3_aa: CASSFPGHDVINTDTQYF
cdr3_nt: TGTGCCAGCAGTTTTCCAGGGCATGACGTGATAAACACAGATACGCAGTATTTT

clone_size: -
d_call: -
v_call: TRBV6-5
j_call: TRBJ1-2
cdr3_aa: CASSIGKPFTSYTF
cdr3_nt: TGTGCCAGCAGCATCGGAAAGCCCTTTACAAGCTACACCTTC

clone_size: many
d_call: -
v_call: TRBV5-6
j_call: TRBJ2-7
cdr3_aa: CASSPFWGMYEQYF
cdr3_nt: TGTGCCAGCAGCCCGTTCTGGGGTATGTACGAGCAGTACTTC

clone_size: few
d_call: TRBD1
v_call: TRBV27
j_call: TRBJ2-5
cdr3_aa: CASSNMGQGVPQETQYF
cdr3_nt: TGTGCCAGCAGCAACATGGGACAGGGGGTCCCACAAGAGACCCAGTACTTC

clone_size: -
d_call: TRBD1
v_call: TRBV7-6
j_call: TRBJ2-1
cdr3_aa: CASSQRQGVSYNEQFF
cdr3_nt: TGTGCCAGCAGCCAGAGACAGGGCGTCTCCTACAATGAGCAGTTCTTC

clone_size: -
d_call: -
v_call: TRBV19
j_call: TRBJ1-5
cdr3_aa: CASSGGLDRRNQPQHF
cdr3_nt: TGTGCCAGTAGTGGGGGACTCGACAGACGCAATCAGCCCCAGCATTTT

clone_size: once
d_call: TRBD1
v_call: TRBV9
j_call: TRBJ2-2
cdr3_aa: CASGGAASQGEAGELFF
cdr3_nt: TGTGCCAGCGGCGGCGCGGCCTCACAGGGGGAGGCCGGGGAGCTGTTTTTT

clone_size: -
d_call: TRBD1
v_call: TRBV11-2
j_call: TRBJ1-1
cdr3_aa: CASSLQGGRGPYTEAFF
cdr3_nt: TGTGCCAGCAGCTTACAAGGTGGCAGGGGGCCTTACACTGAAGCTTTCTTT

clone_size: many
d_call: -
v_call: TRBV5-1
j_call: TRBJ2-1
cdr3_aa: CASSFGGNEQFF
cdr3_nt: TGCGCCAGCAGCTTTGGGGGCAATGAGCAGTTCTTC

clone_size: many
d_call: -
v_call: TRBV28
j_call: TRBJ2-5
cdr3_aa: CASSLDFGVQETQYF
cdr3_nt: TGTGCCAGCAGTTTGGATTTCGGCGTACAAGAGACCCAGTACTTC

clone_size: many
d_call: -
v_call: TRBV11-3
j_call: TRBJ2-4
cdr3_aa: CASSAELGSGKNIQYF
cdr3_nt: TGTGCCAGCAGCGCCGAGTTAGGATCGGGGAAAAACATTCAGTACTTC

clone_size: -
d_call: TRBD2
v_call: TRBV9
j_call: TRBJ2-5
cdr3_aa: CASSARGGETQYF
cdr3_nt: TGTGCCAGCAGCGCCCGGGGAGGGGAGACCCAGTACTTC

clone_size: many
d_call: -
v_call: TRBV6-5
j_call: TRBJ2-7
cdr3_aa: CASSYQASLYEQYF
cdr3_nt: TGTGCCAGCAGTTATCAGGCCAGTCTCTACGAGCAGTACTTC

clone_size: many
d_call: -
v_call: TRBV6-5
j_call: TRBJ2-3
cdr3_aa: CASSPGGYTDTQYF
cdr3_nt: TGTGCCAGCAGCCCAGGCGGGTATACAGATACGCAGTATTTT

clone_size: once
d_call: TRBD2
v_call: TRBV7-9
j_call: TRBJ2-1
cdr3_aa: CASSAGTSNEQFF
cdr3_nt: TGTGCCAGCAGTGCCGGGACTAGCAATGAGCAGTTCTTC

clone_size: -
d_call: -
v_call: TRBV4-1
j_call: TRBJ2-7
cdr3_aa: CASSQDESTPTYEQYF
cdr3_nt: TGCGCCAGCAGCCAAGATGAATCGACACCAACCTACGAGCAGTACTTC

clone_size: few
d_call: TRBD2
v_call: TRBV9
j_call: TRBJ2-2
cdr3_aa: CASSVEGRGTVRTNTGELFF
cdr3_nt: TGTGCCAGCAGCGTAGAGGGGAGGGGCACAGTCCGAACAAACACCGGGGAGCTGTTTTTT

clone_size: -
d_call: -
v_call: TRBV4-3
j_call: TRBJ1-3
cdr3_aa: CASSQDIATTGNTIYF
cdr3_nt: TGCGCCAGCAGCCAAGATATAGCCACAACAGGAAACACCATATATTTT

clone_size: many
d_call: -
v_call: TRBV28
j_call: TRBJ2-5
cdr3_aa: CASSLSEGTVETQYF
cdr3_nt: TGTGCCAGCAGTTTATCGGAGGGGACGGTGGAGACCCAGTACTTC

clone_size: -
d_call: -
v_call: TRBV3-1
j_call: TRBJ2-5
cdr3_aa: CASSPIRTTSMETQYF
cdr3_nt: TGTGCCAGCAGCCCCATAAGGACAACCTCGATGGAGACCCAGTACTTC

clone_size: few
d_call: TRBD1
v_call: TRBV19
j_call: TRBJ1-5
cdr3_aa: CASSIDPGQGGNQPQHF
cdr3_nt: TGTGCCAGTAGTATAGATCCGGGACAGGGGGGCAATCAGCCCCAGCATTTT

clone_size: many
d_call: -
v_call: TRBV29-1
j_call: TRBJ2-7
cdr3_aa: CSVAGPGTTYSYEQYF
cdr3_nt: TGCAGCGTCGCAGGCCCCGGGACGACTTACTCCTACGAGCAGTACTTC

clone_size: many
d_call: -
v_call: TRBV24-1
j_call: TRBJ2-1
cdr3_aa: CATSGTDWFGEQFF
cdr3_nt: TGTGCCACCAGCGGGACCGACTGGTTTGGGGAGCAGTTCTTC

clone_size: many
d_call: TRBD1
v_call: TRBV7-2
j_call: TRBJ2-7
cdr3_aa: CASGNRDSTYEQYF
cdr3_nt: TGTGCCAGCGGAAACCGGGACAGTACCTACGAGCAGTACTTC

clone_size: many
d_call: TRBD2
v_call: TRBV5-6
j_call: TRBJ2-7
cdr3_aa: CASSLPEGLKNEQYF
cdr3_nt: TGTGCCAGCAGCTTGCCCGAGGGACTAAAGAACGAGCAGTACTTC

clone_size: many
d_call: -
v_call: TRBV7-2
j_call: TRBJ1-2
cdr3_aa: CASSLGGLQGYTF
cdr3_nt: TGTGCCAGCAGCTTAGGAGGCCTGCAAGGCTACACCTTC

clone_size: many
d_call: -
v_call: TRBV12-3/TRBV12-4
j_call: TRBJ1-3
cdr3_aa: CATFFSGNTIYF
cdr3_nt: TGTGCCACCTTTTTCTCTGGAAACACCATATATTTT

clone_size: few
d_call: -
v_call: TRBV19
j_call: TRBJ1-1
cdr3_aa: CASSTHAEAFF
cdr3_nt: TGTGCCAGTAGTACCCACGCTGAAGCTTTCTTT

clone_size: many
d_call: -
v_call: TRBV4-3
j_call: TRBJ2-4
cdr3_aa: CASSPNTHPRNIQYF
cdr3_nt: TGCGCCAGCAGCCCTAATACGCACCCGCGAAACATTCAGTACTTC

clone_size: many
d_call: -
v_call: TRBV7-9
j_call: TRBJ2-3
cdr3_aa: CASSYLVADTQYF
cdr3_nt: TGTGCCAGCAGCTACCTGGTGGCAGATACGCAGTATTTT

clone_size: -
d_call: TRBD2
v_call: TRBV7-9
j_call: TRBJ2-5
cdr3_aa: CASSPTGTSRETQYF
cdr3_nt: TGTGCCAGCAGCCCAACCGGGACTAGCCGAGAGACCCAGTACTTC

clone_size: -
d_call: -
v_call: TRBV30
j_call: TRBJ2-1
cdr3_aa: CACLALDEQFF
cdr3_nt: TGTGCCTGCTTAGCATTGGATGAGCAGTTCTTC

clone_size: -
d_call: -
v_call: TRBV7-6
j_call: TRBJ1-4
cdr3_aa: CASSSSMTTTNEKLLF
cdr3_nt: TGTGCCAGCAGCTCATCTATGACAACAACTAATGAAAAACTGTTATTT

clone_size: -
d_call: -
v_call: TRBV30
j_call: TRBJ1-5
cdr3_aa: CAWKEGNQSQHF
cdr3_nt: TGTGCCTGGAAGGAGGGCAATCAGTCCCAGCATTTT

clone_size: few
d_call: TRBD2
v_call: TRBV6-4
j_call: TRBJ2-3
cdr3_aa: CASSDELAGRDTQYF
cdr3_nt: TGTGCCAGCAGTGACGAACTAGCGGGACGAGATACGCAGTATTTT

clone_size: many
d_call: -
v_call: TRBV5-5
j_call: TRBJ2-2
cdr3_aa: CASSFWRNTGELFF
cdr3_nt: TGTGCCAGCAGCTTTTGGAGGAACACCGGGGAGCTGTTTTTT

clone_size: -
d_call: -
v_call: TRBV12-3/TRBV12-4
j_call: TRBJ1-5
cdr3_aa: CASSLDPGLSQHF
cdr3_nt: TGTGCCAGCAGTTTAGATCCAGGGCTGTCCCAGCATTTT

clone_size: few
d_call: TRBD2
v_call: TRBV7-9
j_call: TRBJ2-3
cdr3_aa: CASSLRVWTSGPNTDTQYF
cdr3_nt: TGTGCCAGCAGCCTAAGGGTCTGGACTAGCGGGCCGAACACAGATACGCAGTATTTT

clone_size: -
d_call: -
v_call: TRBV7-9
j_call: TRBJ1-3
cdr3_aa: CASSPLPGSGFGGNTIYF
cdr3_nt: TGTGCCAGCAGTCCCCTTCCGGGGAGTGGTTTTGGTGGAAACACCATATATTTT

clone_size: -
d_call: -
v_call: TRBV4-1
j_call: TRBJ2-7
cdr3_aa: CASSQDQGRTYEQYF
cdr3_nt: TGCGCCAGCAGCCAAGATCAGGGACGGACCTACGAGCAGTACTTC

clone_size: -
d_call: -
v_call: TRBV30
j_call: TRBJ1-1
cdr3_aa: CAWRGGTAVYTEAFF
cdr3_nt: TGTGCCTGGAGGGGGGGGACGGCGGTTTACACTGAAGCTTTCTTT

clone_size: -
d_call: TRBD2
v_call: TRBV7-9
j_call: TRBJ2-1
cdr3_aa: CASSSTRTSGSFYNEQFF
cdr3_nt: TGTGCCAGCAGCTCAACTCGGACTAGCGGGAGTTTCTACAATGAGCAGTTCTTC

clone_size: few
d_call: TRBD1
v_call: TRBV30
j_call: TRBJ1-4
cdr3_aa: CAWSQKTGLNEKLFF
cdr3_nt: TGTGCCTGGAGCCAGAAGACAGGGTTAAATGAAAAACTGTTTTTT

clone_size: -
d_call: -
v_call: TRBV2
j_call: TRBJ2-1
cdr3_aa: CASKLGYNEQFF
cdr3_nt: TGTGCCAGCAAGCTCGGATACAATGAGCAGTTCTTC

clone_size: -
d_call: -
v_call: TRBV7-3
j_call: TRBJ1-1
cdr3_aa: CASSLTTSIEAFF
cdr3_nt: TGTGCCAGCAGCTTAACGACGAGCATTGAAGCTTTCTTT

clone_size: few
d_call: TRBD2
v_call: TRBV7-9
j_call: TRBJ2-5
cdr3_aa: CASSLAPGTSGDQETQYF
cdr3_nt: TGTGCCAGCAGCTTAGCGCCAGGGACTAGCGGGGATCAAGAGACCCAGTACTTC

clone_size: few
d_call: TRBD1
v_call: TRBV27
j_call: TRBJ2-7
cdr3_aa: CASSPYQGATYEQYF
cdr3_nt: TGTGCCAGCAGTCCCTACCAGGGGGCCACCTACGAGCAGTACTTC